The present T cell receptor beta chain was sequenced within a study of T cell repertoires in cytomegalovirus infection. Study-level results: Dominant in the ex vivo response were TCR beta clonotypes restricted by HLA-C and specific for CMV.

This clonotype was observed a few times. As yet, its antigen is unknown. The ends lost 5 bases at V and 3 bases at J; junction bases unmatched: 7. Germline-derived CDR1 and CDR2 are PRHDT and FYEKMQ (reference sequence). The CDR3 extends over 15 amino acids. TCRdb reprocessed the reads via MiXCR and lists one record per CDR3 protein. The sample has approximately 260,000 distinct CDR3 sequences, approximately 15% seen once; the top ten hold around half. The clonotype originates from a human donor in good health (CMV status not recorded). Some clones in this sample may be carry-over from other donors' samples. The sequenced sample was CD8+ T cells from PBMCs. J is TRBJ2-5 and V is TRBV13; 9 bases are a match to TRBD2. For the CDR3, the DNA is TGTGCCAGCAGCCGTGAGGAGCGGGGGGAAGAGACCCAGTACTTC. Protein product: CASSREERGEETQYF. The whole variable domain, filled in from reference TRBV13 and TRBJ2-5, reads AAGVIQSPRHLIKEKRETATLKCYPIPRHDTVYWYQQGPGQDPQFLISFYEKMQSDKGSIPDRFSAQQFSDYHSELNMSSLELGDSALYFCASSREERGEETQYFGPGTRLLVL.